This entry lists 23 T cell receptor beta chains sequenced from one sample in a study of cytomegalovirus exposure and HLA in healthy donors. The PCR used 60 Vbeta and 13 Jbeta primers. TCRdb's copy holds only in-frame clones and misses some; the assay was immunoSEQ multiplex PCR. The data contain hundreds of thousands of clones, around 80% of them singletons. Sample: PBMCs. All receptors derive from a woman aged 55-69 years in good health and CMV-seropositive.

This clone was counted a few times. Other nucleotide sequences in the sample specify the same CDR3. The J gene is TRBJ2-1, the V gene TRBV6-5; possibly TRBD1 for D (5 bases). The CDR3 is made up of 11 amino acids. Germline V gene sequence: CDR1 MNHEY, CDR2 SVGAGI. The V end was cut by 6 bases, the J end by 7 bases, with 7 bases between. DNA for the CDR3: TGTGCCAGCAGCCAGGGAAATGAGCAGTTCTTC. Translating gives CASSQGNEQFF.

V and J are TRBV19 and TRBJ2-1; D possibly corresponds to TRBD1 (6 bases). This CDR3 comprises 13 residues. CDR1 and CDR2 (germline): LNHDA, SQIVND (reference sequence). Trimming took off 10 bases at V and 8 bases at J, with 18 bases between the two ends. The CDR3 loop reads CATRGSPEDEQFF. The CDR3 nucleotides are TGTGCCACGAGGGGGTCTCCGGAGGATGAGCAGTTCTTC.

The genes are TRBV5-8 and TRBJ1-5, with D unresolved. V was trimmed by 0 bases and J by 4 bases, leaving 5 bases between them. The germline V gene has CDR1 SGHTS and CDR2 YDEGEE. The length of the CDR3 is 13 residues. DNA of the CDR3: TGTGCCAGCAGCTTGGACGGGAATCAGCCCCAGCATTTT. This sequence encodes CASSLDGNQPQHF.

This chain joins TRBV5-4 and TRBJ1-4; 7 bases are a match to TRBD1. CDR1 and CDR2 (germline): SGHNT, YYREEE (reference sequence). This CDR3 contains 16 residues. V shed 0 bases, J shed 8 bases, and the junction held 10 bases outside the gene matches. The CDR3 region is CASSLGQGGDSEKLFF. The CDR3 DNA reads TGTGCCAGCAGCTTGGGACAGGGTGGAGATTCGGAAAAACTGTTTTTT. Full variable domain (remainder filled in from reference TRBV5-4 and TRBJ1-4): ETGVTQSPTHLIKTRGQQVTLRCSSQSGHNTVSWYQQALGQGPQFIFQYYREEENGRGNFPPRFSGLQFPNYSSELNVNALELDDSALYLCASSLGQGGDSEKLFFGSGTQLSVL.

The gene calls are TRBV6-1 and TRBJ1-2, with D uncertain. CDR3 size: 14 residues. Germline-derived CDR1 and CDR2 are MNHNS and SASEGT. Trimming removed 3 bases from V and 1 base from J, with 9 bases in between. CDR3 sequence: CASSEAGFNYGYTF. In DNA, the CDR3 is TGTGCCAGCAGTGAGGCAGGATTTAACTATGGCTACACCTTC.

Worth noting for this clone: The sample contains more than one DNA sequence encoding this CDR3. CDR3 in DNA: TGTGCCAGCTCTCCCGACAGGGACTATGGCTACACCTTC. Encoded protein: CASSPDRDYGYTF. The chain uses TRBV18 and TRBJ1-2, with 7 bases matching TRBD1. The CDR3 is 13 amino acids. The V segment lost 6 bases and the J segment 3 bases; nucleotides outside the gene matches: 4. Germline values: CDR1 KGHSH, CDR2 LQKENI.

V gene TRBV9 combines with J gene TRBJ2-5; TRBD2 matches 10 bases. TRBJ2-7 matches the DNA end more closely, so the J call is doubtful. CDR1 is SGDLS and CDR2 is YYNGEE in the germline V gene. The CDR3 runs to 17 residues. Written as DNA, the CDR3 is TGTGCCAGCAGCGTAGATGGGGGGACTAGCGCGACCTACGAGCAGTACTTC. This codes for CASSVDGGTSATYEQYF.

The chain has TRBV5-1 and TRBJ1-2; TRBD1 might be the D (5 bases). V was clipped by 5 bases and J by 7 bases, with 18 bases between them. The CDR3 runs 14 residues. Germline V gene sequence: CDR1 SGHRS, CDR2 YFSETQ. The CDR3 region has the DNA TGCGCCAGCAGTTCAGGGAGGACTTCTGGTGGCTACACCTTC. Protein sequence: CASSSGRTSGGYTF.

The chain couples TRBV2 to TRBJ2-5; 9 nucleotides align to TRBD2. The V gene end was trimmed by 7 bases and the J gene end by 5 bases; junction bases not matched to a gene: 11. The CDR3 is made up of 15 amino acids. Germline V gene data show CDR1 as SNHLY and CDR2 as FYNNEI. CDR3 in amino acids: CASTISGRVRETQYF. CDR3 DNA: TGTGCCAGCACGATTAGCGGGAGAGTCCGGGAGACCCAGTACTTC.

A remark on this clone: Other DNA sequences in this specimen translate into the identical CDR3. The chain joins TRBV9 to TRBJ1-1; D ambiguous. This CDR3 is 14 amino acids long. Germline CDR1 reads SGDLS; CDR2 reads YYNGEE. The germline V and J ends were trimmed by 2 bases and 0 bases, with 8 bases remaining between them. The CDR3 here is CASSVQSMNTEAFF. The CDR3 DNA follows: TGTGCCAGCAGCGTCCAGTCAATGAACACTGAAGCTTTCTTT.

This sequence joins TRBV30 and TRBJ2-7, with TRBD2 matching over 9 bases. Germline CDR1 GTSNPN, CDR2 SVGIG (reference sequence). Germline trimming cut 3 bases from V and 2 bases from J; bases unmatched to any gene: 11. The CDR3 is 16 residues long. CDR3: CAWRDPGASGAYEQYF. CDR3 DNA: TGTGCCTGGAGAGACCCCGGGGCTAGCGGGGCCTACGAGCAGTACTTC. Full variable domain (rest looked up from reference TRBV30 and TRBJ2-7): SQTIHQWPATLVQPVGSPLSLECTVEGTSNPNLYWYRQAAGRGLQLLFYSVGIGQISSEVPQNLSASRPQDRQFILSSKKLLLSDSGFYLCAWRDPGASGAYEQYFGPGTRLTVT.

In DNA, the CDR3 is TGTGCCAGCAGACGGACAGGGTCCGGAACAGATACGCAGTATTTT. Amino acid sequence: CASRRTGSGTDTQYF. This chain links TRBV7-9 with TRBJ2-3, with 8 bases that match TRBD1. The V gene's germline CDR1 is SEHNR and CDR2 FQNEAQ (reference sequence). The CDR3 contains 15 residues. V lost 6 bases, J lost 3 bases, and 8 bases stayed unmatched.

The genes are TRBV5-4 and TRBJ2-7, with 7 bases that match TRBD1. The V and J ends lost 6 bases and 2 bases, in that order; junction bases with no gene match: 8. The CDR3 contains 14 residues. Germline V CDR1 and CDR2: SGHNT, YYREEE (reference sequence). The DNA of the CDR3 is TGTGCCAGCACCCGGGACAGAGGTACCTACGAGCAGTACTTC. Protein sequence: CASTRDRGTYEQYF.

A few counts support this clone. The chain joins TRBV21-1 to TRBJ2-5; the table's D call of TRBD2 was not tested on the DNA. TRBV21-1 is a pseudogene. The CDR3 consists of 15 residues. The DNA for the CDR3 is TGTGCCAGCAGCCCCCGGACTAGCGGGAGAAAGACCCAGTACTTC. Translating gives CASSPRTSGRKTQYF.

CDR3 DNA: TGTGCCAGCAGCGTCACAGGGGGCGCAATGGGCTATGGCTACACCTTC. Its protein product is CASSVTGGAMGYGYTF. The rearrangement joins TRBV5-4 to TRBJ1-2; 9 bases are a match to TRBD1. Losses at the gene ends were 4 bases for V and 4 bases for J; bases not matched to a gene: 11. The CDR3 loop spans 16 amino acids. Germline lookup yields CDR1 SGHNT and CDR2 YYREEE (reference sequence). Variable domain in full (rest from reference TRBV5-4 and TRBJ1-2): ETGVTQSPTHLIKTRGQQVTLRCSSQSGHNTVSWYQQALGQGPQFIFQYYREEENGRGNFPPRFSGLQFPNYSSELNVNALELDDSALYLCASSVTGGAMGYGYTFGSGTRLTVV.

The CDR3 spells CASRGRANTEAFF. Here the CDR3 DNA reads TGTGCCAGCAGGGGGAGGGCGAACACTGAAGCTTTCTTT. The chain links TRBV27 to TRBJ1-1; D gene uncertain. This CDR3 contains 13 residues. V lost 6 bases, J lost 1 base, and 9 bases lay in between. Germline CDR1 reads MNHEY; CDR2 reads SMNVEV (reference sequence).

The rearrangement links TRBV6-1 to TRBJ1-6; TRBD1 aligns across 8 bases. V lost 10 bases, J lost 5 bases, and 4 bases stayed unmatched. CDR3 size: 13 residues. Germline V gene sequence: CDR1 MNHNS, CDR2 SASEGT. CDR3 nucleotide sequence: TGTGCCACTGTGACAGGGGATAATTCACCCCTCCACTTT. Translation gives CATVTGDNSPLHF.

This chain connects TRBV19 to TRBJ1-5; the D gene is possibly TRBD1 (6 bases). The germline gives CDR1 LNHDA, CDR2 SQIVND (reference sequence). CDR3 length: 14 amino acids. V was trimmed by 9 bases and J by 0 bases, leaving 12 bases between them. For the CDR3, the DNA is TGTGCCAGCTCTGGACAGATTAGCAATCAGCCCCAGCATTTT. This sequence encodes CASSGQISNQPQHF.

This sequence joins TRBV15 and TRBJ2-7; 7 nucleotides line up with TRBD2. The CDR3 is 17 residues long. Per germline, CDR1 LNHNV and CDR2 YYDKDF (reference sequence). Trimming cost V 3 bases and J 3 bases; bases outside gene matches: 14. The CDR3 sequence: CATSRFKGGNPSYEQYF. The CDR3 bases are TGTGCCACCAGCAGGTTCAAGGGAGGGAACCCTAGCTACGAGCAGTACTTC.

J is TRBJ2-5 and V is TRBV5-1; possibly TRBD2 for D (5 bases). The V and J ends lost 0 bases and 2 bases respectively, with 14 bases between them. Germline-derived CDR1 and CDR2 are SGHRS and YFSETQ. The length of the CDR3 is 16 residues. CDR3 DNA sequence: TGCGCCAGCAGCTTGGGAGGGCTAACTTTTCAAGAGACCCAGTACTTC. Its protein product is CASSLGGLTFQETQYF.

The chain couples TRBV5-1 to TRBJ1-6; 11 nucleotides match TRBD1. Germline CDR1 reads SGHRS; CDR2 reads YFSETQ. Trimming cost V 4 bases and J 8 bases; bases outside gene matches: 2. The CDR3 is made up of 14 amino acids. CDR3 bases: TGCGCCAGCAGCGGGGGACAGGGGGATTCACCCCTCCACTTT. Its translation is CASSGGQGDSPLHF.

The chain employs TRBV30 and TRBJ1-5; the match to TRBD1 covers 7 bases. This CDR3 comprises 14 residues. Losses at the gene ends were 2 bases for V and 4 bases for J; bases not matched to a gene: 5. CDR1 GTSNPN and CDR2 SVGIG come from the germline V gene (reference sequence). In DNA, the CDR3 is TGTGCCTGGAGTATAGGGGGCGGGAATCAGCCCCAGCATTTT. Translated: CAWSIGGGNQPQHF.

The chain joins TRBV5-6 to TRBJ2-1, with a weak D call TRBD1 (6 bases). Trimming left V 4 bases short and J 6 bases short, with 8 bases between. Germline V gene sequence: CDR1 SGHDT, CDR2 YYEEEE. The CDR3 loop spans 12 amino acids. The CDR3 loop reads CASSRQVNEQFF. The CDR3 nucleotides read TGTGCCAGCAGCCGACAGGTCAATGAGCAGTTCTTC. Using reference TRBV5-6 and TRBJ2-1 for the parts outside the CDR3, the full variable domain is DAGVTQSPTHLIKTRGQQVTLRCSPKSGHDTVSWYQQALGQGPQFIFQYYEEEERQRGNFPDRFSGHQFPNYSSELNVNALLLGDSALYLCASSRQVNEQFFGPGTRLTVL.